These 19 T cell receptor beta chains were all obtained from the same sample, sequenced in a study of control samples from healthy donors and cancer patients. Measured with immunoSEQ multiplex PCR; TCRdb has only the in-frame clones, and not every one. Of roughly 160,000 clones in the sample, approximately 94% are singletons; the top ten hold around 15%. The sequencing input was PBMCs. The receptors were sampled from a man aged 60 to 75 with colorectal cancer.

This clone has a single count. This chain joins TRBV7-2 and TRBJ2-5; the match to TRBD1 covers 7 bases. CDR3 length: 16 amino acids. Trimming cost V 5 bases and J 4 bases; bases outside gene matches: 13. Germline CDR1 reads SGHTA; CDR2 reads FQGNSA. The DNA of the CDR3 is TGTGCCAGCAGCCGGGCCCCCAACAGGGGTGGAGAGACCCAGTACTTC. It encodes CASSRAPNRGGETQYF.

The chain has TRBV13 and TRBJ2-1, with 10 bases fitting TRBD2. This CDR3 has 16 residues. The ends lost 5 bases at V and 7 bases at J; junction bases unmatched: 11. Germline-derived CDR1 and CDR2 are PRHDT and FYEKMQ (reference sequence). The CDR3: CASSPFSGGARNEQFF. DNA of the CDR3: TGTGCCAGCAGCCCCTTCAGCGGGGGGGCTAGAAATGAGCAGTTCTTC.

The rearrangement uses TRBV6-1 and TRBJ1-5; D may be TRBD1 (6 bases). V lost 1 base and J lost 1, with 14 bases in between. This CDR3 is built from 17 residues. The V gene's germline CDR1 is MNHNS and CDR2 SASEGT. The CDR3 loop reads CASSEGPGVGSNQPQHF. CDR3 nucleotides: TGTGCCAGCAGTGAAGGCCCAGGGGTTGGGAGCAATCAGCCCCAGCATTTT.

The CDR3, as DNA: TGTGCCTCTTACCTCCGGCTCCCCTTGAGGGAGACCCAGTACTTC. Translation: CASYLRLPLRETQYF. V and J are TRBV30 and TRBJ2-5; D gene ambiguous. The CDR3 is 15 residues long. In germline, CDR1 is GTSNPN, CDR2 SVGIG (reference sequence). Trimming removed 7 bases at V and 5 bases at J, with 23 bases between.

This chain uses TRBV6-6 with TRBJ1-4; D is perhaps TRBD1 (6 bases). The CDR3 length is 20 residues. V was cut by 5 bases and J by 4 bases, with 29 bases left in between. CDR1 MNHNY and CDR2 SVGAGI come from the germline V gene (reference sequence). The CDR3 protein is CASSPTRDGQSLGHNEKLFF. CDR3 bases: TGTGCCAGCAGTCCAACTCGCGACGGACAGAGTCTCGGGCATAATGAAAAACTGTTTTTT.

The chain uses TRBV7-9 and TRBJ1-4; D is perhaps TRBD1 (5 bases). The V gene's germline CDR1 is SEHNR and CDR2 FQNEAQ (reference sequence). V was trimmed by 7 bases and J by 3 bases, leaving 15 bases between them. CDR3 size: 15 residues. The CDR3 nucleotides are TGTGCCAGCACCTCTTCAGGGTTGGCTAATGAAAAACTGTTTTTT. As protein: CASTSSGLANEKLFF.

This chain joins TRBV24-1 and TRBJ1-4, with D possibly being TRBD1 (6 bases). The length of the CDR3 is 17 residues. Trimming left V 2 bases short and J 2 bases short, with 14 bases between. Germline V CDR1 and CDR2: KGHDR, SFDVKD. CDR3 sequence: CATSDSPGAFTNEKLFF. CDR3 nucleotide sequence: TGTGCCACCAGTGATTCCCCAGGGGCGTTCACTAATGAAAAACTGTTTTTT.

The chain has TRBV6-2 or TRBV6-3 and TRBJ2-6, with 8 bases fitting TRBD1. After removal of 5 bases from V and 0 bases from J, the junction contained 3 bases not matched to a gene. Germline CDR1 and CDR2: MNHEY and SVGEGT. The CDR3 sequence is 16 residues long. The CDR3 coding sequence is TGTGCCAGCAGTGGACAGGGCCTCTCTGGGGCCAACGTCCTGACTTTC. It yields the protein CASSGQGLSGANVLTF.

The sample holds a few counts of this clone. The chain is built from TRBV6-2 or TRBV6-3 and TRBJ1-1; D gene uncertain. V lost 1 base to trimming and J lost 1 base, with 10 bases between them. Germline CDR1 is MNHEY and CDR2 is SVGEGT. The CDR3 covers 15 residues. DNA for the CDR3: TGTGCCAGCAGTTACTTATCCCAGGCGAACACTGAAGCTTTCTTT. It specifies CASSYLSQANTEAFF.

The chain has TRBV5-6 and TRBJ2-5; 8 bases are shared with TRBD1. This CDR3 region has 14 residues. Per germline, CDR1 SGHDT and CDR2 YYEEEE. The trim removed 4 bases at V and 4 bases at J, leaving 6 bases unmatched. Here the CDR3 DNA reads TGTGCCAGCAGCCCCGGGACAGGCGGAGAGACCCAGTACTTC. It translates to CASSPGTGGETQYF.

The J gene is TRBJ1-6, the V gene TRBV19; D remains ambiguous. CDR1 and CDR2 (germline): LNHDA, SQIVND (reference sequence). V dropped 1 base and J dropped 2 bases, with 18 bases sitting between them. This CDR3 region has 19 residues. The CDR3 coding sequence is TGTGCCAGTAGTATAGTATTCCCGGCGCCAGGAGCCTATAATTCACCCCTCCACTTT. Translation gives CASSIVFPAPGAYNSPLHF.

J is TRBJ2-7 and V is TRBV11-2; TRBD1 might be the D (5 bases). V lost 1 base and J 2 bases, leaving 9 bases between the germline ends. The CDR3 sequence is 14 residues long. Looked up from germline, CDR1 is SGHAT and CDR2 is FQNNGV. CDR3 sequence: CASSLGQGPYEQYF. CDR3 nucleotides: TGTGCCAGCAGCTTAGGGCAGGGCCCCTACGAGCAGTACTTC. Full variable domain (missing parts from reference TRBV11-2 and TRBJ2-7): EAGVAQSPRYKIIEKRQSVAFWCNPISGHATLYWYQQILGQGPKLLIQFQNNGVVDDSQLPKDRFSAERLKGVDSTLKIQPAKLEDSAVYLCASSLGQGPYEQYFGPGTRLTVT.

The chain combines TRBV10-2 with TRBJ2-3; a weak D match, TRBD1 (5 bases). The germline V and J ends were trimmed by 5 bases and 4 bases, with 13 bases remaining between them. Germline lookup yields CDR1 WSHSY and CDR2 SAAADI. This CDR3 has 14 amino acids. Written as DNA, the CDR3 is TGCGCCAGCAGTCCAGGGAAGGGTGCAGATACGCAGTATTTT. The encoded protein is CASSPGKGADTQYF.

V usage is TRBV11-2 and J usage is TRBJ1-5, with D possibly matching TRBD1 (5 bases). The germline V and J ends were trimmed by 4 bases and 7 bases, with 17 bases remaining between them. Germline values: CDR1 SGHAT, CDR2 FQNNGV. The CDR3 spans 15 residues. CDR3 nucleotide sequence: TGTGCCAGCAGCTGGGGGGGAGATAGAGGACAGCCCCAGCATTTT. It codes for CASSWGGDRGQPQHF.

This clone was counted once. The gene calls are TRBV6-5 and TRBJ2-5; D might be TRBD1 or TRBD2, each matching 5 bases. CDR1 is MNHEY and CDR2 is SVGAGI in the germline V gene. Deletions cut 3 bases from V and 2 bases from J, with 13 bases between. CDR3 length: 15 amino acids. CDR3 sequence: CASSYGDGEQETQYF. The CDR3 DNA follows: TGTGCCAGCAGTTATGGGGACGGTGAGCAAGAGACCCAGTACTTC.

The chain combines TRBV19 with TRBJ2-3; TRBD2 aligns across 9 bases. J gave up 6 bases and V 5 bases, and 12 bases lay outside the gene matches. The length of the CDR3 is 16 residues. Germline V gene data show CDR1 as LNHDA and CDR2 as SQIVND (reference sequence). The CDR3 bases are TGTGCCAGTAGTCCCCGGATAGCGGGGGTCGGGGATACGCAGTATTTT. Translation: CASSPRIAGVGDTQYF. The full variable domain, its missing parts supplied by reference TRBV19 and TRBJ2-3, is DGGITQSPKYLFRKEGQNVTLSCEQNLNHDAMYWYRQDPGQGLRLIYYSQIVNDFQKGDIAEGYSVSREKKESFPLTVTSAQKNPTAFYLCASSPRIAGVGDTQYFGPGTRLTVL.

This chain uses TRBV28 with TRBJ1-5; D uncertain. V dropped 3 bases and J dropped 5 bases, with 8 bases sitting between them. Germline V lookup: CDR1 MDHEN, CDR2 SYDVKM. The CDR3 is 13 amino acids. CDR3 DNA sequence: TGTGCCAGCAGTTTGCGCGCAGATCAGCCCCAGCATTTT. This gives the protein CASSLRADQPQHF. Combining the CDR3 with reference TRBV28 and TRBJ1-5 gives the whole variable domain DVKVTQSSRYLVKRTGEKVFLECVQDMDHENMFWYRQDPGLGLRLIYFSYDVKMKEKGDIPEGYSVSREKKERFSLILESASTNQTSMYLCASSLRADQPQHFGDGTRLSIL.

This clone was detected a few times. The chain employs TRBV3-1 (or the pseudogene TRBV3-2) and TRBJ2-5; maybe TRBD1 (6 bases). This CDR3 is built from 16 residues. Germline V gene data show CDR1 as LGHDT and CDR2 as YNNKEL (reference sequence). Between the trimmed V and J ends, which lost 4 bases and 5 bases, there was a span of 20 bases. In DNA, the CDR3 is TGTGCCAGCAGCCGCGGAATGGGGGCGGTTGGGGAGACCCAGTACTTC. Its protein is CASSRGMGAVGETQYF.

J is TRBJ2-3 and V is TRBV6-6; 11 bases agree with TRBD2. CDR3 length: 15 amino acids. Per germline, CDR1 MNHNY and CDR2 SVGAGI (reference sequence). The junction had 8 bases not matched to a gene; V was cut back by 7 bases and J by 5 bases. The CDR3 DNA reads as TGTGCCAGCACCCTGGATAGCGGGGGGGAAGATACGCAGTATTTT. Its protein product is CASTLDSGGEDTQYF.